What follows are 28 T cell receptor beta chains derived from one specimen sequenced in a study of T cell repertoires in cytomegalovirus infection. From the reads, TCRdb called clonotypes with MiXCR, one entry per CDR3 protein. The data contain about 830,000 distinct CDR3 sequences, approximately 32% of them singletons. Their target antigens are unknown. The input for sequencing was cultured CD8+ T cells from PBMCs, taken from culture after CMV antigen stimulation. The receptors were sampled from a human donor in good health (CMV status not recorded). Some clones in this sample may be carry-over from other donors' samples.

Only a few counts were recorded for this clonotype. The V and J genes are TRBV19 and TRBJ1-5; perhaps TRBD1 as D (6 bases). Germline CDR1 LNHDA, CDR2 SQIVND (reference sequence). CDR3 length: 16 amino acids. V shed 3 bases and J shed 7 bases, with 19 bases lying between them. The CDR3 nucleotides are TGTGCCAGTAGTATCCCGGGACACCCGGTAAACCAGCCCCAGCATTTT. Protein sequence: CASSIPGHPVNQPQHF. Using reference TRBV19 and TRBJ1-5 for the parts outside the CDR3, the full variable domain is DGGITQSPKYLFRKEGQNVTLSCEQNLNHDAMYWYRQDPGQGLRLIYYSQIVNDFQKGDIAEGYSVSREKKESFPLTVTSAQKNPTAFYLCASSIPGHPVNQPQHFGDGTRLSIL.

The chain recombines TRBV5-1 with TRBJ1-1; D gene unclear. The ends were cut back, 2 bases at V and 3 bases at J, with 11 bases in the middle. The CDR3 spans 14 residues. Germline V gives CDR1 SGHRS, CDR2 YFSETQ. The CDR3 DNA follows: TGCGCCAGCAGCTTCTTTGGTCGATACACTGAAGCTTTCTTT. Its protein is CASSFFGRYTEAFF. Drawing the rest from reference TRBV5-1 and TRBJ1-1, the complete variable domain is KAGVTQTPRYLIKTRGQQVTLSCSPISGHRSVSWYQQTPGQGLQFLFEYFSETQRNKGNFPGRFSGRQFSNSRSEMNVSTLELGDSALYLCASSFFGRYTEAFFGQGTRLTVV.

This clonotype was picked up a small number of times. The chain couples TRBV12-5 to TRBJ2-1; 10 nucleotides match TRBD1. Germline V gene data show CDR1 as LGHNT and CDR2 as FRNRAP. The junction had 5 bases not matched to a gene; V was cut back by 4 bases and J by 5 bases. This CDR3 has 15 residues. Here the CDR3 DNA reads TGTGCTAGTGGTTACCTCGGGACAGGGGACAATGAGCAGTTCTTC. It is translated as CASGYLGTGDNEQFF.

This clonotype was seen a handful of times. CDR3: CASSLKGDRGYEQYF. Here the CDR3 DNA reads TGTGCCAGCAGCTTAAAGGGGGACAGGGGATACGAGCAGTACTTC. The chain is built from TRBV7-6 and TRBJ2-7, with 10 bases that match TRBD1. The V gene's germline CDR1 is SGHVS and CDR2 FNYEAQ. Trimming cost V 2 bases and J 4 bases; bases outside gene matches: 5. CDR3 length equals 15 residues.

The chain is built from TRBV7-6 and TRBJ1-2, with D tentatively TRBD1 (5 bases). With 6 bases removed from V and 3 bases from J, the gap between germline ends came to 8 bases. Germline V gene sequence: CDR1 SGHVS, CDR2 FNYEAQ. The CDR3 spans 12 residues. The CDR3 DNA is TGTGCCAGCAGTGTCAGGGACTATGGCTACACCTTC. Protein product: CASSVRDYGYTF. Full variable domain (missing parts from reference TRBV7-6 and TRBJ1-2): GAGVSQSPRYKVTKRGQDVALRCDPISGHVSLYWYRQALGQGPEFLTYFNYEAQQDKSGLPNDRFSAERPEGSISTLTIQRTEQRDSAMYRCASSVRDYGYTFGSGTRLTVV.

There are many counts of this clonotype. The chain joins TRBV27 to TRBJ2-2; a weak D match, TRBD2 (6 bases). V shed 3 bases and J shed 6 bases, with 11 bases lying between them. Germline lookup yields CDR1 MNHEY and CDR2 SMNVEV (reference sequence). This CDR3 region has 14 residues. The CDR3 DNA reads as TGTGCCAGCAGTTTGGACACGGGGGCCGGGGAGCTGTTTTTT. Its translation is CASSLDTGAGELFF.

The gene calls are TRBV12-3 or TRBV12-4 and TRBJ1-1; TRBD1 matches at 8 bases. The CDR3 contains 15 residues. Unmatched junction bases numbered 15, after V lost 5 bases and J lost 10 bases. The CDR3: CASSRTGLGGAGAFF. Written as DNA, the CDR3 is TGTGCCAGCAGTCGGACAGGGCTGGGTGGAGCTGGAGCTTTCTTT.

The V and J genes are TRBV10-3 and TRBJ2-1, with 11 bases lining up with TRBD2. The trim removed 4 bases at V and 8 bases at J, leaving 4 bases unmatched. CDR3 length equals 14 residues. CDR1 is ENHRY, CDR2 SYGVKD, per germline. In nucleotides, the CDR3 is TGTGCCATCAGTGGGACTAGCGGGTGGGATGAGCAGTTCTTC. Translating gives CAISGTSGWDEQFF.

This clonotype was seen a few times. The DNA for the CDR3 is TGTGCCAGCAGTGAACTGGTGCCAGCCACCGGGGAGCTGTTTTTT. It codes for CASSELVPATGELFF. This rearrangement joins TRBV6-2 or TRBV6-3 to TRBJ2-2, with no clear D. V lost 5 bases and J 4 bases, leaving 14 bases between the germline ends. Germline V CDR1 and CDR2: MNHEY, SVGEGT. The CDR3 spans 15 residues.

The V gene is TRBV7-9, the J gene TRBJ2-7, with D possibly being TRBD1 (6 bases). The germline V and J ends were trimmed by 1 base and 0 bases, with 13 bases remaining between them. The CDR3 is made up of 16 amino acids. Germline CDR1 SEHNR, CDR2 FQNEAQ (reference sequence). The CDR3: CASSLGGRGSSYEQYV. As DNA, the CDR3 is TGTGCCAGCAGCTTAGGGGGCAGGGGCAGCTCCTACGAGCAGTACGTC.

The table lists this clonotype with a count of one. The chain is built from TRBV11-2 and TRBJ2-3; D possibly matches TRBD1 or TRBD2 (6 bases each). This CDR3 spans 17 amino acids. The V and J ends lost 5 bases and 0 bases respectively, with 18 bases between them. Germline CDR1 reads SGHAT; CDR2 reads FQNNGV. CDR3 amino acids: CASSQTIRGPSTDTQYF. The CDR3, as DNA: TGTGCCAGCAGCCAAACCATACGGGGGCCGAGCACAGATACGCAGTATTTT. Supplemented by reference TRBV11-2 and TRBJ2-3, the full variable domain reads EAGVAQSPRYKIIEKRQSVAFWCNPISGHATLYWYQQILGQGPKLLIQFQNNGVVDDSQLPKDRFSAERLKGVDSTLKIQPAKLEDSAVYLCASSQTIRGPSTDTQYFGPGTRLTVL.

In its sample, this clonotype was seen a few times. The chain uses TRBV19 and TRBJ1-1; D may be TRBD1 (5 bases). V was shortened by 6 bases and J by 3 bases, with 14 bases between the two germline ends. CDR1 is LNHDA and CDR2 is SQIVND in the germline V gene (reference sequence). CDR3 length: 14 amino acids. DNA for the CDR3: TGTGCCAGTAGCAGCAGGGTATGGGACACTGAAGCTTTCTTT. Protein product: CASSSRVWDTEAFF.

This clonotype was picked up many times. V and J are TRBV12-3 or TRBV12-4 and TRBJ2-5; D unresolved. The CDR3 runs to 17 residues. Between the trimmed V and J ends, which lost 7 bases and 2 bases, there was a span of 23 bases. The CDR3 here is CASILGELSIIQETQYF. The CDR3 coding sequence is TGTGCCAGCATCCTTGGAGAACTCAGCATTATTCAAGAGACCCAGTACTTC.

The chain couples TRBV7-6 to TRBJ2-7, with 9 positions matching TRBD2. Germline V lookup: CDR1 SGHVS, CDR2 FNYEAQ. V was pared by 5 bases and J by 5 bases, with 10 bases of the junction left unmatched. This CDR3 has 15 amino acids. The CDR3 spells CASSPESGGWNEQYF. Written as DNA, the CDR3 is TGTGCCAGCAGCCCCGAGAGCGGGGGGTGGAACGAGCAGTACTTC.

This clonotype was seen a few times. The V and J genes are TRBV29-1 and TRBJ1-2; D is undetermined. The CDR3 consists of 11 residues. Trimming stripped 3 bases from V and 0 bases from J, with 2 bases between. Germline loops: CDR1 SQVTM, CDR2 ANQGSEA. CDR3 nucleotide sequence: TGCAGCGTTGAGGCTAACTATGGCTACACCTTC. It yields the protein CSVEANYGYTF.

This clonotype was observed a few times. The chain uses TRBV19 and TRBJ1-2; TRBD1 aligns across 9 bases. Looked up from germline, CDR1 is LNHDA and CDR2 is SQIVND (reference sequence). The length of the CDR3 is 15 residues. Germline trimming cut 7 bases from V and 8 bases from J; bases unmatched to any gene: 14. The CDR3 region is CASTITTGGAEGYTF. The DNA for the CDR3 is TGTGCCAGTACTATTACGACAGGGGGGGCGGAAGGCTACACCTTC.

This clonotype has a handful of counts. The rearrangement joins TRBV6-1 to TRBJ2-5; tentatively, D is TRBD2 (5 bases). The V and J ends lost 7 bases and 4 bases respectively, with 19 bases between them. From germline, CDR1 is MNHNS and CDR2 SASEGT. The CDR3 is 15 amino acids. The chain's CDR3 is CASKEGAGFPETQYF. Written as DNA, the CDR3 is TGTGCCAGCAAAGAGGGTGCGGGTTTCCCAGAGACCCAGTACTTC.

V usage is TRBV19 and J usage is TRBJ1-2; D is uncertain. Trimming pared 4 bases from V and 6 bases from J, leaving 6 bases between. The CDR3 sequence is 11 residues long. Germline values: CDR1 LNHDA, CDR2 SQIVND (reference sequence). The CDR3 bases are TGTGCCAGTAGTAGCGGGAATGGCTACACCTTC. This gives the protein CASSSGNGYTF.

The count of this clonotype is one. This chain connects TRBV5-5 to TRBJ2-7; TRBD1 matches at 10 bases. Per the germline V gene, CDR1 is SGHKS and CDR2 is YYEKEE (reference sequence). V lost 5 bases to trimming and J lost 3 bases; unmatched junction nucleotides: 11. This CDR3 spans 16 amino acids. Here the CDR3 reads CASSSTGTGALYEQYV. The DNA of the CDR3 is TGTGCCAGCAGTTCTACCGGGACAGGGGCCCTCTACGAGCAGTACGTC.

The V gene is TRBV5-4, the J gene TRBJ2-1, with 7 positions matching TRBD1. The CDR3 loop spans 14 amino acids. After removal of 3 bases from V and 7 bases from J, the junction contained 7 bases not matched to a gene. The germline V gene encodes CDR1 SGHNT and CDR2 YYREEE (reference sequence). The CDR3 coding sequence is TGTGCCAGCAGCTCGTTGACAGGGTGGAATGAGCAGTTCTTC. Encoded protein: CASSSLTGWNEQFF.

The J gene is TRBJ1-1, the V gene TRBV29-1; tentatively, D is TRBD1 (5 bases). Trimming cost V 3 bases and J 1 base, with 9 bases left between them. Germline values: CDR1 SQVTM, CDR2 ANQGSEA. The CDR3 extends over 13 amino acids. The CDR3 bases are TGCAGCGTTGAGGGGGGATGGAACACTGAAGCTTTCTTT. Translating gives CSVEGGWNTEAFF.

The chain combines TRBV20-1 with TRBJ2-7; 9 bases agree with TRBD1. Trimming removed 1 base from V and 5 bases from J; junction bases left unmatched: 9. From germline, CDR1 is DFQATT and CDR2 SNEGSKA (reference sequence). This CDR3 spans 15 amino acids. The CDR3 loop reads CSARVLTGQGHEQYV. The DNA for the CDR3 is TGCAGTGCTAGAGTCTTGACGGGACAGGGTCACGAGCAGTACGTC.

This clonotype was observed a handful of times. V usage is TRBV2 and J usage is TRBJ1-1, with TRBD1 identical over 9 bases. The CDR3 totals 16 residues. The J segment lost 5 bases and the V segment lost 7 bases, leaving 14 bases of the junction unmatched. Looked up from germline, CDR1 is SNHLY and CDR2 is FYNNEI. The DNA for the CDR3 is TGTGCCAGCACACCCCCGGGACAGGGATTGGAGACTGAAGCTTTCTTT. Translating it yields CASTPPGQGLETEAFF.

In its sample, this clonotype was seen many times. The V gene is TRBV7-2, the J gene TRBJ1-5; D may be TRBD1 (5 bases). Germline V gives CDR1 SGHTA, CDR2 FQGNSA. The CDR3 has 13 amino acids. Trimming took off 5 bases at V and 4 bases at J, with 9 bases between the two ends. CDR3 region: CASSGAPNQPQHF. CDR3 DNA: TGTGCCAGCAGCGGGGCTCCAAATCAGCCCCAGCATTTT.

This clonotype has only a few counts. V usage is TRBV6-5 and J usage is TRBJ1-5; the D is unclear. Per germline, CDR1 MNHEY and CDR2 SVGAGI. This CDR3 spans 16 amino acids. V dropped 0 bases and J dropped 0 bases, with 9 bases sitting between them. The CDR3 DNA is TGTGCCAGCAGTTACTCGTGGGGAGATAGCAATCAGCCCCAGCATTTT. Its protein product is CASSYSWGDSNQPQHF.

Ten or more counts support this clonotype. V is TRBV11-2 and J is TRBJ2-3; 7 bases line up with TRBD2. CDR3 size: 13 residues. In germline, CDR1 is SGHAT, CDR2 FQNNGV. Germline trimming cut 7 bases from V and 6 bases from J; bases unmatched to any gene: 7. The CDR3 nucleotides are TGTGCCAGCATTTCGGGGGAGGGGGATACGCAGTATTTT. Translated, it gives CASISGEGDTQYF.

The chain has TRBV7-6 and TRBJ2-1; 7 bases agree with TRBD1. CDR3 length equals 17 residues. Germline CDR1 SGHVS, CDR2 FNYEAQ. Losses at the gene ends were 3 bases for V and 4 bases for J; bases not matched to a gene: 12. The CDR3 is CASSLGIQGTIYNEQFF. CDR3 sequence (DNA): TGTGCCAGCAGCTTGGGGATACAGGGGACCATTTACAATGAGCAGTTCTTC.

Note on this clonotype: Since a much larger clone is just one base distant, this may be a read error. The V call is TRBV7-2, the J call TRBJ2-7; D might be TRBD2 (6 bases). The germline gives CDR1 SGHTA, CDR2 FQGNSA. V lost 7 bases to trimming and J lost 6 bases, with 13 bases between them. CDR3 length: 12 residues. The CDR3 bases are TGTACCAGCACCCTCGGAGGGGTCGAGCAGTACTTC. It codes for CTSTLGGVEQYF.